The 20 T cell receptor beta chains given below trace back to one sample, sequenced in a study of shared clonotypes between healthy human individuals (dated by TCRdb to about 2020). Library preparation employed the immunoSEQ multiplex PCR assay. As stored in TCRdb, this immuneACCESS dataset retains in-frame rearrangements with V and J assigned. A fraction of the clones does not appear; measured against another copy, unresolved V genes explain less than half of the discrepancy, and the remainder lacks a known reason. This sample comprises 2 million to 2.5 million clones, around 95% of them detected only once. The leading ten clones occupy roughly 0.13% of the sample. Specimen: naive CD4+ T cells sorted from blood. The cell subset or site tag for this specimen amounts to: CD45RA+ positively selected. All receptors come from a man aged 18 to 35 in good health.

This clone was recorded once. V gene TRBV5-6 combines with J gene TRBJ2-3; no definite D call. Germline V lookup: CDR1 SGHDT, CDR2 YYEEEE. The CDR3 extends over 11 amino acids. Trimming removed 4 bases at V and 4 bases at J, with 4 bases between. This CDR3 is CASSQSDTQYF. In nucleotides, the CDR3 is TGTGCCAGCAGCCAGTCAGATACGCAGTATTTT.

Points on this clone: The junction differs from germline at one of its ends, possibly a read error. The chain joins TRBV7-9 to TRBJ2-2; D is unclear. Germline CDR1 and CDR2: SEHNR and FQNEAQ (reference sequence). The CDR3 runs to 13 residues. In nucleotides, the CDR3 is TGTGCCAGCAGCTTAGCGAAAACCGGGGAGCTGTTTTTT. This sequence encodes CASSLAKTGELFF.

CDR3 loop: CASSQGRDRGPYEQYF. Here the CDR3 DNA reads TGCGCCAGCAGCCAGGGAAGGGACAGGGGGCCCTACGAGCAGTACTTC. V is TRBV4-1 and J is TRBJ2-7; 12 nucleotides agree with TRBD1. CDR3 length: 16 residues. The germline V gene encodes CDR1 MGHRA and CDR2 YSYEKL. V trimming: 3 bases; J trimming: 2 bases; junction bases outside the gene matches: 5.

The chain couples TRBV5-1 to TRBJ1-3, with TRBD1 matching 7 bases. The V gene's germline CDR1 is SGHRS and CDR2 YFSETQ. This CDR3 contains 13 residues. Losses at the gene ends were 4 bases for V and 4 bases for J; bases not matched to a gene: 2. The CDR3 here is CASSGGQGNTIYF. The CDR3 coding sequence is TGCGCCAGCAGCGGGGGACAGGGAAACACCATATATTTT.

V and J are TRBV7-3 and TRBJ2-1; the match to TRBD1 covers 9 bases. The CDR3 is 14 residues long. Trimming at V came to 6 bases and at J to 9 bases, leaving 9 bases not matched to a gene. Germline CDR1 is SGHTA and CDR2 is FQGTGA. CDR3 amino acids: CASRRGQGSGEQFF. CDR3 in DNA: TGTGCCAGCAGAAGGGGACAGGGTAGTGGTGAGCAGTTCTTC.

The chain couples TRBV9 to TRBJ2-2, with TRBD2 matching over 11 bases. The germline CDR1 and CDR2 sequences are SGDLS and YYNGEE. There are 15 residues in the CDR3. The V segment lost 4 bases and the J segment 8 bases; nucleotides outside the gene matches: 7. CDR3 sequence: CASSPLAGAEGELFF. The CDR3 coding sequence is TGTGCCAGCAGCCCACTAGCGGGGGCCGAGGGGGAGCTGTTTTTT.

This chain links TRBV5-4 with TRBJ2-7; possible D gene TRBD1, 5 bases. V was cut by 0 bases and J by 2 bases, with 12 bases left in between. The CDR3 contains 15 residues. Germline CDR1 SGHNT, CDR2 YYREEE (reference sequence). The CDR3 here is CASSLGGGSAYEQYF. The DNA of the CDR3 is TGTGCCAGCAGCTTGGGGGGCGGATCCGCCTACGAGCAGTACTTC.

The chain is built from TRBV18 and TRBJ2-5; 9 bases map to TRBD1. Germline loops: CDR1 KGHSH, CDR2 LQKENI. CDR3 size: 17 residues. Trimming cost V 5 bases and J 5 bases; bases outside gene matches: 15. The CDR3 region is CASSTWDRASRGETQYF. DNA for the CDR3: TGTGCCAGCTCAACCTGGGACAGGGCATCCCGAGGGGAGACCCAGTACTTC.

The genes are TRBV10-2 and TRBJ2-5; TRBD1 is a possible D gene (6 bases). Germline V gene data show CDR1 as WSHSY and CDR2 as SAAADI. The CDR3 runs 14 residues. Trimming left V 7 bases short and J 3 bases short, with 15 bases between. In nucleotides, the CDR3 is TGCGCCAGCACTCGACAGGTCAAGGAAGAGACCCAGTACTTC. Residues: CASTRQVKEETQYF.

The genes are TRBV27 and TRBJ2-6, with D unclear. Between the trimmed V and J ends, which lost 8 bases and 1 base, there was a span of 6 bases. Looked up from germline, CDR1 is MNHEY and CDR2 is SMNVEV (reference sequence). The CDR3 runs to 13 residues. The CDR3, as DNA: TGTGCCAGCGGGATTTCTGGGGCCAACGTCCTGACTTTC. This encodes CASGISGANVLTF. The full variable domain, in which reference TRBV27 and TRBJ2-6 provide the parts outside the CDR3, is EAQVTQNPRYLITVTGKKLTVTCSQNMNHEYMSWYRQDPGLGLRQIYYSMNVEVTDKGDVPEGYKVSRKEKRNFPLILESPSPNQTSLYFCASGISGANVLTFGAGSRLTVL.

Points on this clone: One end of the junction fails to match germline, which may point to a read error. The chain combines TRBV6-1 with TRBJ1-2; D might be TRBD1 (6 bases). This CDR3 comprises 14 residues. Per germline, CDR1 MNHNS and CDR2 SASEGT. In nucleotides, the CDR3 is TGTGCCAGCAGTGAAGAAGTCAACCCACCTCCCAGGGGCTTC. Translated: CASSEEVNPPPRGF.

CDR3 residues: CASSPPLKVWIEQYF. The CDR3 bases are TGTGCCAGCTCACCACCGTTGAAAGTATGGATCGAGCAGTACTTC. J is TRBJ2-7 and V is TRBV18; D gene uncertain. The V end was cut by 0 bases, the J end by 6 bases, with 15 bases between. Germline V gene data show CDR1 as KGHSH and CDR2 as LQKENI. The CDR3 loop spans 15 amino acids.

The rearrangement uses TRBV30 and TRBJ1-5; weak D call: TRBD1 (6 bases). The CDR3 has 16 residues. Trimming left V 2 bases short and J 1 base short, with 15 bases between. CDR1 GTSNPN and CDR2 SVGIG come from the germline V gene (reference sequence). Here the CDR3 DNA reads TGTGCCTGGAGTCCCTCTTGGACAGTAAGCAATCAGCCCCAGCATTTT. This sequence encodes CAWSPSWTVSNQPQHF.

The genes are TRBV5-4 and TRBJ2-1, with TRBD2 matching over 11 bases. Trimming took 0 bases from V and 5 from J; bases not matched to a gene: 4. Germline V gene lookup returns CDR1 SGHNT and CDR2 YYREEE (reference sequence). This CDR3 has 16 amino acids. The CDR3 loop reads CASSLASGGSNNEQFF. CDR3 sequence (DNA): TGTGCCAGCAGCTTGGCTAGCGGGGGGTCTAACAATGAGCAGTTCTTC.

DNA of the CDR3: TGTGCCAGCTCTCCCGAGAGCGGTGGCTACACCTTC. This sequence encodes CASSPESGGYTF. The chain employs TRBV18 and TRBJ1-2; no firm D call. Germline assignment: CDR1 KGHSH and CDR2 LQKENI. Trimming shortened V by 6 bases and J by 7 bases, and 12 bases separated the two germline ends. This CDR3 comprises 12 residues.

The rearrangement uses TRBV6-6 and TRBJ2-7; tentatively, D is TRBD2 (6 bases). The CDR3 has 14 residues. V was cut by 6 bases and J by 3 bases, with 15 bases left in between. Germline CDR1 reads MNHNY; CDR2 reads SVGAGI (reference sequence). This CDR3 reads CASRQVVGGYEQYF. The CDR3 DNA follows: TGTGCCAGCAGACAGGTCGTGGGGGGCTACGAGCAGTACTTC.

The chain carries TRBV6-6 and TRBJ2-7; D call uncertain. CDR1 and CDR2 (germline): MNHNY, SVGAGI (reference sequence). The CDR3 covers 12 residues. The germline V and J ends were trimmed by 7 bases and 0 bases, with 7 bases remaining between them. CDR3 amino acids: CASTRSSYEQYF. DNA for the CDR3: TGTGCCAGCACAAGGAGCTCCTACGAGCAGTACTTC.

This sequence joins TRBV6-5 and TRBJ2-6; D might be TRBD2 (6 bases). The CDR3 is made up of 15 amino acids. Germline values: CDR1 MNHEY, CDR2 SVGAGI. V was pared by 5 bases and J by 0 bases, with 8 bases between. The chain's CDR3 is CASSPGGSGANVLTF. CDR3 bases: TGTGCCAGCAGTCCCGGGGGCTCTGGGGCCAACGTCCTGACTTTC.

The chain combines TRBV9 with TRBJ2-3; a possible D gene is TRBD2 (5 bases). The CDR3 spans 17 residues. V gave up 4 bases and J gave up 2 bases, with 20 bases separating them. Germline V gene sequence: CDR1 SGDLS, CDR2 YYNGEE. This chain's CDR3 is CASSPFSGGAFTDTQYF. The CDR3 bases are TGTGCCAGCAGCCCCTTCAGCGGAGGAGCATTCACAGATACGCAGTATTTT.

This clone was recorded once. V usage is TRBV7-9 and J usage is TRBJ2-2; TRBD1 might be the D (6 bases). Germline CDR1 SEHNR, CDR2 FQNEAQ (reference sequence). The CDR3 has 15 residues. The ends were cut back, 3 bases at V and 5 bases at J, with 13 bases in the middle. CDR3 sequence reads: CASSLATGQTGELFF. The CDR3 nucleotides are TGTGCCAGCAGCTTGGCAACAGGGCAAACCGGGGAGCTGTTTTTT.